This T cell receptor (beta chain) was recorded in a study of blood T cell repertoires in COVID-19. Overall study: The origin of the acute and convalescent COVID-19 samples was the United States, Italy and Spain.

In the study's own analysis: Researchers report that nucleated cell counts were estimated from reference gene primer amplification. Only in-frame clones appear in the TCRdb table, and some are missing; sequencing was by immunoSEQ multiplex PCR. Clone size and the V and J calls come from that table; the DNA yielded D and trimming. The sample yields 110,000 to 150,000 clones, over 70% seen once. The sample holds a few counts of this clone. The sequence was obtained from a man in his fifties or sixties with active or convalescent COVID-19. Material: peripheral blood.

The CDR3 loop is CASSTSGQEVWRNSPLHF. The CDR3 nucleotides are TGTGCCAGTAGTACCTCAGGACAGGAAGTCTGGAGGAATTCACCCCTCCACTTT. V is TRBV19 and J is TRBJ1-6, with 7 bases identical to TRBD1. The J segment lost 7 bases and the V segment lost 4 bases, leaving 16 bases of the junction unmatched. This CDR3 comprises 18 residues. Germline CDR1 and CDR2: LNHDA and SQIVND (reference sequence).